This paragraph covers one T cell receptor beta chain sequence. The data derive from a study of shared T cell receptors in the human thymus. The repertoire was sequenced with immunoSEQ multiplex PCR; TCRdb's copy has only in-frame clones and lacks some. The repertoire consists of hundreds of thousands of clones, with 70% to 90% occurring once and the leading ten covering 0.0095% to 0.013%. The CDR3 is 14 residues long. The junction had 6 bases not matched to a gene; V was cut back by 3 bases and J by 4 bases. Germline V gene lookup returns CDR1 SGHRS and CDR2 YFSETQ. These data were also filed under a second study, of human thymus T cells. From that study: Related reports documented highly overlapping thymic repertoires among unrelated individuals.

The J gene is TRBJ2-5, the V gene TRBV5-1; 7 positions match TRBD1. The sequence was collected from a girl less than two years old with a congenital heart defect. Sequencing was done on a sample of thymocytes. The CDR3 sequence is CASSSTTGRETQYF. The CDR3 coding sequence is TGCGCCAGCAGCTCAACGACAGGGAGAGAGACCCAGTACTTC.